A single sample is the source of the 12 T cell receptor beta chains below, sequenced in a study of blood T cell repertoires in COVID-19. Sequencing used immunoSEQ multiplex PCR; TCRdb keeps in-frame clones, though not all of them. The sample has about 440,000 clones; approximately 90% are singletons. Sequencing was performed on peripheral blood. Receptors originate from a woman in her twenties or thirties with acute or convalescent COVID-19.

The genes are TRBV5-4 and TRBJ1-2, with TRBD1 matching 7 bases. This CDR3 spans 14 amino acids. In germline, CDR1 is SGHNT, CDR2 YYREEE (reference sequence). The V segment lost 0 bases and the J segment 2 bases; nucleotides outside the gene matches: 1. Here the CDR3 reads CASSLGGQNYGYTF. Written as DNA, the CDR3 is TGTGCCAGCAGCTTGGGGGGACAGAACTATGGCTACACCTTC.

This rearrangement joins TRBV25-1 to TRBJ1-1; 9 bases map to TRBD1. The CDR3 contains 15 residues. The germline CDR1 and CDR2 sequences are MGHDK and SYGVNS. Germline trimming cut 3 bases from V and 0 bases from J; bases unmatched to any gene: 2. Written as DNA, the CDR3 is TGTGCCAGCAGTGATAGGGACAGGGTGAACACTGAAGCTTTCTTT. It encodes CASSDRDRVNTEAFF.

The chain uses TRBV18 and TRBJ2-5; perhaps TRBD1 as D (6 bases). The CDR3 is 16 residues long. Germline V lookup: CDR1 KGHSH, CDR2 LQKENI. Trimming left V 2 bases short and J 2 bases short, with 15 bases between. CDR3 DNA: TGTGCCAGCTCACCAGGTTGGGCAGGGGAACAAGAGACCCAGTACTTC. It specifies CASSPGWAGEQETQYF.

This sequence joins TRBV3-1 (or the pseudogene TRBV3-2) and TRBJ2-5; 8 positions agree with TRBD2. The V gene's germline CDR1 is LGHDT and CDR2 YNNKEL (reference sequence). V dropped 6 bases and J dropped 4; count of bases not matched to a gene: 4. The CDR3 is 13 amino acids. DNA of the CDR3: TGTGCCAGCAGATGGCTAGCGGGAGAGACCCAGTACTTC. Translating gives CASRWLAGETQYF.

The rearrangement links TRBV27 to TRBJ2-7; TRBD2 agrees at 9 bases. This CDR3 region has 16 residues. In germline, CDR1 is MNHEY, CDR2 SMNVEV (reference sequence). V lost 0 bases, J lost 7 bases, and 10 bases stayed unmatched. The CDR3 here is CASSLSTLAGPGEQYF. The CDR3 bases are TGTGCCAGCAGTTTATCGACGCTAGCGGGGCCAGGGGAGCAGTACTTC.

This clone was detected a few times. The chain uses TRBV27 and TRBJ2-7; tentatively, D is TRBD1 (6 bases). V was trimmed by 0 bases and J by 5 bases, leaving 14 bases between them. CDR3 length: 15 amino acids. Per germline, CDR1 MNHEY and CDR2 SMNVEV (reference sequence). DNA of the CDR3: TGTGCCAGCAGTTTATCGGGTTACAGGGTCGACGAGCAGTACTTC. It specifies CASSLSGYRVDEQYF.

The V gene is TRBV5-1, the J gene TRBJ2-1; the match to TRBD2 covers 7 bases. This CDR3 is 16 amino acids long. Germline-derived CDR1 and CDR2 are SGHRS and YFSETQ. The junction had 8 bases not matched to a gene; V was cut back by 4 bases and J by 1 base. The DNA of the CDR3 is TGCGCCAGCAGCCCGGTAGCCGGGAGGTCCTACAATGAGCAGTTCTTC. Translating it yields CASSPVAGRSYNEQFF. The whole variable domain, remainder taken from reference TRBV5-1 and TRBJ2-1, is KAGVTQTPRYLIKTRGQQVTLSCSPISGHRSVSWYQQTPGQGLQFLFEYFSETQRNKGNFPGRFSGRQFSNSRSEMNVSTLELGDSALYLCASSPVAGRSYNEQFFGPGTRLTVL.

The rearrangement links TRBV5-1 to TRBJ2-2; 8 positions match TRBD1. Germline-derived CDR1 and CDR2 are SGHRS and YFSETQ. The CDR3 is made up of 15 amino acids. The junction had 9 bases not matched to a gene; V was cut back by 4 bases and J by 7 bases. DNA of the CDR3: TGCGCCAGCAGCCCTAGGACAGGGACCGGCGGGGAGCTGTTTTTT. It translates to CASSPRTGTGGELFF.

To note about this clone: The sample holds other DNA sequences that translate to the same CDR3. The gene calls are TRBV18 and TRBJ1-2; D is perhaps TRBD1 (6 bases). The CDR3 has 13 residues. Looked up from germline, CDR1 is KGHSH and CDR2 is LQKENI. V dropped 6 bases and J dropped 6 bases, with 14 bases sitting between them. DNA for the CDR3: TGTGCCAGCTCTCCGTCAGGGGATGATGGCTACACCTTC. Its translation: CASSPSGDDGYTF.

V is TRBV6-1 and J is TRBJ2-5, with 10 bases aligning to TRBD2. This CDR3 contains 15 residues. Germline V CDR1 and CDR2: MNHNS, SASEGT. J gave up 4 bases and V 2 bases, and 4 bases lay outside the gene matches. The CDR3 protein is CASSESGGAGETQYF. The DNA of the CDR3 is TGTGCCAGCAGTGAAAGCGGGGGGGCTGGAGAGACCCAGTACTTC.

V gene TRBV18 combines with J gene TRBJ2-6; 10 bases are shared with TRBD1. The CDR3 is 20 residues long. The junction had 13 bases not matched to a gene; V was cut back by 1 base and J by 4 bases. Germline values: CDR1 KGHSH, CDR2 LQKENI. The CDR3 nucleotides read TGTGCCAGCTCACCACAGCTGGGACAGGGGATTCCAGGCGGGGCCAACGTCCTGACTTTC. It yields the protein CASSPQLGQGIPGGANVLTF.

CDR3 sequence (DNA): TGTGCCAGCAGTTATGGGTCAGGGGCGTCGAACTATGGCTACACCTTC. Protein product: CASSYGSGASNYGYTF. The chain couples TRBV6-6 to TRBJ1-2; D perhaps matches TRBD1 (6 bases). This CDR3 has 16 amino acids. CDR1 is MNHNY, CDR2 SVGAGI, per germline (reference sequence). V was clipped by 3 bases and J by 2 bases, with 16 bases between them.